The 16 T cell receptor beta chains presented below share a single source sample, sequenced in a study of T cells in Graves' hyperthyroidism and ophthalmopathy. TCR beta CDR3 sequences were amplified from RNA transcripts. The HTBI primer set drove a first-round RT-PCR of the TCR CDR3. TCRdb processed the multiplex PCR reads anew with MiXCR; each CDR3 protein has one entry. The repertoire consists of roughly 500,000 distinct CDR3 sequences, with approximately 24% occurring once and the leading ten covering 11%. The specimen was blood. These receptors were obtained from a woman in her thirties with Graves' ophthalmopathy.

This clonotype was found many times. The rearrangement joins TRBV6-1 to TRBJ2-7, with D unresolved. V shed 6 bases and J shed 3 bases, with 9 bases lying between them. The CDR3 length is 12 residues. CDR1 is MNHNS, CDR2 SASEGT, per germline. The CDR3, as DNA: TGTGCCAGCAGCTGGGTCAGCTACGAGCAGTACTTC. It specifies CASSWVSYEQYF.

In its sample, this clonotype was seen many times. V is TRBV28 and J is TRBJ1-2; D not certain. The V gene's germline CDR1 is MDHEN and CDR2 SYDVKM. V dropped 3 bases and J dropped 1 base, with 15 bases sitting between them. The CDR3 contains 16 residues. The CDR3 DNA reads as TGTGCCAGCAGTTTTAGAGAGGCAGCTTTTAACTATGGCTACACCTTC. The encoded protein is CASSFREAAFNYGYTF.

V is TRBV28 and J is TRBJ2-5; no clear D. Germline V gives CDR1 MDHEN, CDR2 SYDVKM. CDR3 length equals 16 residues. Trimming stripped 2 bases from V and 1 base from J, with 14 bases between. The CDR3 protein is CASSLNGLPPQETQYF. The DNA of the CDR3 is TGTGCCAGCAGTTTAAACGGGTTGCCACCCCAAGAGACCCAGTACTTC. Using reference TRBV28 and TRBJ2-5 for the parts outside the CDR3, the full variable domain is DVKVTQSSRYLVKRTGEKVFLECVQDMDHENMFWYRQDPGLGLRLIYFSYDVKMKEKGDIPEGYSVSREKKERFSLILESASTNQTSMYLCASSLNGLPPQETQYFGPGTRLLVL.

This clonotype has a count of ten or more. This chain joins TRBV19 and TRBJ2-2; D may be TRBD2 (5 bases). CDR3 length: 16 residues. Germline V CDR1 and CDR2: LNHDA, SQIVND (reference sequence). Trimming pared 5 bases from V and 3 bases from J, leaving 16 bases between. Here the CDR3 DNA reads TGTGCCAGTAGTCCCCGGGGAATAACACACACCGGGGAGCTGTTTTTT. It codes for CASSPRGITHTGELFF.

In its sample, this clonotype was seen many times. CDR3 residues: CASSPRDFNTEAFF. The CDR3 DNA sequence: TGTGCCAGCAGCCCCCGGGACTTCAACACTGAAGCTTTCTTT. The chain joins TRBV7-9 to TRBJ1-1, with D tentatively TRBD1 (5 bases). This CDR3 has 14 residues. V gave up 5 bases and J gave up 2 bases, with 12 bases separating them. Looked up from germline, CDR1 is SEHNR and CDR2 is FQNEAQ (reference sequence).

This clonotype was seen more than once but under ten times. The rearrangement links TRBV2 to TRBJ1-1; D is undetermined. Trimming removed 7 bases from V and 0 bases from J, with 12 bases in between. The CDR3 sequence is 14 residues long. CDR1 and CDR2 from the germline V gene are SNHLY and FYNNEI. CDR3: CASMPGGMNTEAFF. The DNA for the CDR3 is TGTGCCAGCATGCCAGGTGGAATGAACACTGAAGCTTTCTTT.

This clonotype has a handful of counts. V gene TRBV6-5 combines with J gene TRBJ2-5; no clear D gene. CDR3 length: 12 residues. V shed 0 bases and J shed 3 bases, with 2 bases lying between them. Germline values: CDR1 MNHEY, CDR2 SVGAGI. CDR3 sequence reads: CASSYSKETQYF. CDR3 DNA: TGTGCCAGCAGTTACTCGAAAGAGACCCAGTACTTC.

This clonotype was counted between two and nine times. The chain is built from TRBV27 and TRBJ2-7; D not resolved. This CDR3 contains 14 residues. The ends were cut back, 2 bases at V and 0 bases at J, with 8 bases in the middle. Germline V gene lookup returns CDR1 MNHEY and CDR2 SMNVEV (reference sequence). The CDR3 here is CASSLEETSYEQYF. The CDR3 DNA sequence: TGTGCCAGCAGTTTAGAGGAGACCTCCTACGAGCAGTACTTC.

This clonotype came up many times. The V gene is TRBV14, the J gene TRBJ1-1, with 7 bases that match TRBD1. Germline V gene sequence: CDR1 SGHDN, CDR2 FVKESK. Trimming at V came to 5 bases and at J to 10 bases, leaving 7 bases not matched to a gene. The CDR3 loop spans 12 amino acids. The CDR3 sequence is CASSSTGTGAFF. CDR3 DNA sequence: TGTGCCAGCAGCTCGACAGGGACGGGAGCTTTCTTT.

There are many counts of this clonotype. The chain carries TRBV11-2 and TRBJ2-5, with a possible D match to TRBD1 (5 bases). The V end was cut by 1 base, the J end by 3 bases, with 12 bases between. The germline gives CDR1 SGHAT, CDR2 FQNNGV. The length of the CDR3 is 15 residues. The chain's CDR3 is CASSLVPGREETQYF. CDR3 nucleotides: TGTGCCAGCAGCTTAGTGCCCGGCAGGGAAGAGACCCAGTACTTC.

This clonotype was picked up many times. The chain uses TRBV5-6 and TRBJ1-2; 8 bases map to TRBD1. The germline V gene encodes CDR1 SGHDT and CDR2 YYEEEE. This CDR3 spans 18 amino acids. J was trimmed by 6 bases and V by 4 bases; bases with no gene match: 20. In DNA, the CDR3 is TGTGCCAGCAGCCTCAAAATGGGCAGGGGGCGCGGTTTGAATGGCTACACCTTC. It is translated as CASSLKMGRGRGLNGYTF. The full variable domain, with the rest looked up from reference TRBV5-6 and TRBJ1-2, is DAGVTQSPTHLIKTRGQQVTLRCSPKSGHDTVSWYQQALGQGPQFIFQYYEEEERQRGNFPDRFSGHQFPNYSSELNVNALLLGDSALYLCASSLKMGRGRGLNGYTFGSGTRLTVV.

This clonotype was found many times. The chain uses TRBV28 and TRBJ2-7, with D possibly being TRBD2 (7 bases). The CDR3 is 13 residues long. V lost 6 bases and J 5 bases, leaving 14 bases between the germline ends. Germline loops: CDR1 MDHEN, CDR2 SYDVKM. The CDR3 loop reads CASRVGGDNEQYF. CDR3 DNA: TGTGCCAGCAGAGTGGGGGGGGACAACGAGCAGTACTTC.

The chain has TRBV11-2 and TRBJ2-5, with D maybe TRBD2 (7 bases). The CDR3 covers 18 residues. V was pared by 4 bases and J by 1 base, with 22 bases between. From germline, CDR1 is SGHAT and CDR2 FQNNGV. CDR3 region: CASSSTSFLAGAQETQYF. The DNA for the CDR3 is TGTGCCAGCAGCTCCACCTCCTTCCTGGCGGGGGCCCAAGAGACCCAGTACTTC.

This chain connects TRBV24-1 to TRBJ2-7; TRBD1 or TRBD2 may be the D gene (5 bases each). The CDR3 has 16 amino acids. V dropped 3 bases and J dropped 3 bases, with 17 bases sitting between them. Germline loops: CDR1 KGHDR, CDR2 SFDVKD. For the CDR3, the DNA is TGTGCCACCAGTGATCCCGGCCGGGACGGGGACTACGAGCAGTACTTC. Translating gives CATSDPGRDGDYEQYF.

This clonotype was counted many times. The chain couples TRBV24-1 to TRBJ1-5, with TRBD1 matching over 7 bases. CDR1 is KGHDR, CDR2 SFDVKD, per germline. V lost 3 bases, J lost 6 bases, and 7 bases stayed unmatched. This CDR3 comprises 15 residues. The chain's CDR3 is CATSDRQGASQPQHF. CDR3 nucleotides: TGTGCCACCAGTGATCGACAGGGCGCCTCTCAGCCCCAGCATTTT.

Concerning this clonotype itself: Since a much larger clone is just one base distant, this may be a read error. The chain employs TRBV20-1 and TRBJ1-1; D gene uncertain. There are 12 residues in the CDR3. V dropped 1 base and J dropped 1 base, with 4 bases sitting between them. Germline values: CDR1 DFQATT, CDR2 SNEGSKA (reference sequence). CDR3: CSARGSNTEAFF. The CDR3 DNA follows: TGCAGTGCTAGAGGATCGAACACTGAAGCTTTCTTT.